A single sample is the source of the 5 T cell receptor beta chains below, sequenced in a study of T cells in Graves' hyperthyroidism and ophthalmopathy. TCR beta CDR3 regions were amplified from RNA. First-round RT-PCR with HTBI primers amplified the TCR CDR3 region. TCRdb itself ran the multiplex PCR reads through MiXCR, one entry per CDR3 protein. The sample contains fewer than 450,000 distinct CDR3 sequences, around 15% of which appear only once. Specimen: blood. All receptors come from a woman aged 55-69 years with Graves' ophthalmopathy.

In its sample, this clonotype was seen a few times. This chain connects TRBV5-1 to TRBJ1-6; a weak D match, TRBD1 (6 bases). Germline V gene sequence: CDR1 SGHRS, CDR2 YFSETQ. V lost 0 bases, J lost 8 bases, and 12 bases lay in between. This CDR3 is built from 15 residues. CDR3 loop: CASSLAQGLYSPLHF. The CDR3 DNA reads TGCGCCAGCAGCTTGGCGCAGGGGCTTTATTCACCCCTCCACTTT.

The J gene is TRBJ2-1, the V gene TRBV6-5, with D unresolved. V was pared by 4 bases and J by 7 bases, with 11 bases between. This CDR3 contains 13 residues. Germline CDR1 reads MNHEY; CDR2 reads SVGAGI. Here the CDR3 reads CASSFYSLNEQFF. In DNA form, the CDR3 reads TGTGCCAGCAGTTTTTATAGCCTTAATGAGCAGTTCTTC.

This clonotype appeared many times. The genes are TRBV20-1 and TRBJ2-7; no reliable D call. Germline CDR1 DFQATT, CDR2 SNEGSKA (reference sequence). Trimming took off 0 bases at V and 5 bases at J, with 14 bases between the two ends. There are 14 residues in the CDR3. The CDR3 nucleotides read TGCAGTGCTAGAGAGTACTTACCTACTAACGAGCAGTACTTC. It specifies CSAREYLPTNEQYF.

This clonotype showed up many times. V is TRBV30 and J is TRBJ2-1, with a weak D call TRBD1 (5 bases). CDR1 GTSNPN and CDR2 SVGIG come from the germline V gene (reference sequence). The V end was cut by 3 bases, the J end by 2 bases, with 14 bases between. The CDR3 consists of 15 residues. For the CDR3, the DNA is TGTGCCTGGAGGACACCGACAGTGACCTACAATGAGCAGTTCTTC. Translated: CAWRTPTVTYNEQFF.

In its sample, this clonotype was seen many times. CDR3 nucleotides: TGTGCCAGCAGCTTAGTAGTGGGCGCTCGGGGTATTGAGCAGTTCTTC. It specifies CASSLVVGARGIEQFF. The genes are TRBV7-9 and TRBJ2-1, with D possibly TRBD2 on 5 matching bases. This CDR3 has 16 residues. The germline V gene has CDR1 SEHNR and CDR2 FQNEAQ (reference sequence). The ends were cut back, 1 base at V and 9 bases at J, with 19 bases in the middle.